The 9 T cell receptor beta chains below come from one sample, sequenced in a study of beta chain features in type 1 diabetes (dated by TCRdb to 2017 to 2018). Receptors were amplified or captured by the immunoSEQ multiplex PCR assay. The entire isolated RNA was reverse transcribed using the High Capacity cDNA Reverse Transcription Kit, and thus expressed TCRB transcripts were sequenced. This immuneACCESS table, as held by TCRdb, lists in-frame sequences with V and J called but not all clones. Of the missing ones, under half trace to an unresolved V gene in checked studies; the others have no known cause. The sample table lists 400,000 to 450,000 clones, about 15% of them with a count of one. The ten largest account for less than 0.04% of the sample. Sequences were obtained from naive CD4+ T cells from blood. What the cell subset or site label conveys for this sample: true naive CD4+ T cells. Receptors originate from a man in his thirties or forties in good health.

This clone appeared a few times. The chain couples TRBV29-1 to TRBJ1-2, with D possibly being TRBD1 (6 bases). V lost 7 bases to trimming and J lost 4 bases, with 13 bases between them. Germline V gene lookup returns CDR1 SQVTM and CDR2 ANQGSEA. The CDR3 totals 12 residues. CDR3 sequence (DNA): TGCAGCGGTGCCTTGGGGGCCTATGGCTACACCTTC. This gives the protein CSGALGAYGYTF.

CDR3 sequence: CASRTGTGLNNEQFF. The CDR3 region has the DNA TGTGCCAGCAGGACCGGGACAGGGCTTAACAATGAGCAGTTCTTC. The chain joins TRBV7-2 to TRBJ2-1, with 9 nucleotides matching TRBD1. The CDR3 totals 15 residues. V shed 6 bases, J shed 5 bases, and the junction held 8 bases outside the gene matches. Germline-derived CDR1 and CDR2 are SGHTA and FQGNSA. The full variable domain, with the rest looked up from reference TRBV7-2 and TRBJ2-1, is GAGVSQSPSNKVTEKGKDVELRCDPISGHTALYWYRQSLGQGLEFLIYFQGNSAPDKSGLPSDRFSAERTGGSVSTLTIQRTQQEDSAVYLCASRTGTGLNNEQFFGPGTRLTVL.

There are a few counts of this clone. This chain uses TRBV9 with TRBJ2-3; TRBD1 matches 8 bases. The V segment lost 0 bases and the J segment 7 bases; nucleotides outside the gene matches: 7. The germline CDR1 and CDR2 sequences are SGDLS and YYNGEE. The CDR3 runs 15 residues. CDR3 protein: CASSVAPGQGNTQYF. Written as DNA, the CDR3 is TGTGCCAGCAGCGTAGCTCCAGGACAGGGAAATACGCAGTATTTT. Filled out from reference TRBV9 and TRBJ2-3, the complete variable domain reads DSGVTQTPKHLITATGQRVTLRCSPRSGDLSVYWYQQSLDQGLQFLIQYYNGEERAKGNILERFSAQQFPDLHSELNLSSLELGDSALYFCASSVAPGQGNTQYFGPGTRLTVL.

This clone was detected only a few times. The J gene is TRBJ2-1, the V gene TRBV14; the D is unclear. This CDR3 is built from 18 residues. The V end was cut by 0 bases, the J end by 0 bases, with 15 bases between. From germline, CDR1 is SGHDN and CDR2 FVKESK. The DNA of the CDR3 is TGTGCCAGCAGCCAAGATTTTTGGAGTCGTGGCTCCTACAATGAGCAGTTCTTC. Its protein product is CASSQDFWSRGSYNEQFF.

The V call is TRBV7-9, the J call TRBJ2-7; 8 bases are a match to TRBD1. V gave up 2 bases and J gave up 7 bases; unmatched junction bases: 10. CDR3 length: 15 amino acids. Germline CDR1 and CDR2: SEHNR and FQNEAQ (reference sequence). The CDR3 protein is CASSLSGQGAEEQYV. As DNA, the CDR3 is TGTGCCAGCAGCTTATCCGGGCAGGGGGCGGAAGAGCAGTACGTC.

The CDR3 is CAWSGKRTDTQYF. The CDR3 DNA is TGTGCCTGGAGTGGAAAACGAACAGATACGCAGTATTTT. The chain uses TRBV30 and TRBJ2-3; no reliable D call. The CDR3 has 13 amino acids. Germline values: CDR1 GTSNPN, CDR2 SVGIG (reference sequence). Trimming pared 1 base from V and 3 bases from J, leaving 8 bases between.

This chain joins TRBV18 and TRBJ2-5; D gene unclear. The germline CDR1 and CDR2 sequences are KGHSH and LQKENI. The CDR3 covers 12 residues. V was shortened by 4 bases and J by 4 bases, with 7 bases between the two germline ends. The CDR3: CASSRPGETQYF. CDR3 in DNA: TGTGCCAGCTCACGTCCCGGAGAGACCCAGTACTTC.

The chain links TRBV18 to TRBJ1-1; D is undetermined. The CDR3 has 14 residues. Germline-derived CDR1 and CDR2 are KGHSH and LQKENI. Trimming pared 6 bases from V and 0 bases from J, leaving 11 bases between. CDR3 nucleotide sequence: TGTGCCAGCTCCGGACCGGTGATGAACACTGAAGCTTTCTTT. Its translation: CASSGPVMNTEAFF.

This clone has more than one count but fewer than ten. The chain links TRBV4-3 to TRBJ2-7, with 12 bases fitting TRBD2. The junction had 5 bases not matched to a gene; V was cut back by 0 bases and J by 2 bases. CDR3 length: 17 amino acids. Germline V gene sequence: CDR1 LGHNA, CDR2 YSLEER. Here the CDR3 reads CASSQESLAGGPYEQYF. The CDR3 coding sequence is TGCGCCAGCAGCCAAGAATCCCTAGCGGGGGGGCCCTACGAGCAGTACTTC.